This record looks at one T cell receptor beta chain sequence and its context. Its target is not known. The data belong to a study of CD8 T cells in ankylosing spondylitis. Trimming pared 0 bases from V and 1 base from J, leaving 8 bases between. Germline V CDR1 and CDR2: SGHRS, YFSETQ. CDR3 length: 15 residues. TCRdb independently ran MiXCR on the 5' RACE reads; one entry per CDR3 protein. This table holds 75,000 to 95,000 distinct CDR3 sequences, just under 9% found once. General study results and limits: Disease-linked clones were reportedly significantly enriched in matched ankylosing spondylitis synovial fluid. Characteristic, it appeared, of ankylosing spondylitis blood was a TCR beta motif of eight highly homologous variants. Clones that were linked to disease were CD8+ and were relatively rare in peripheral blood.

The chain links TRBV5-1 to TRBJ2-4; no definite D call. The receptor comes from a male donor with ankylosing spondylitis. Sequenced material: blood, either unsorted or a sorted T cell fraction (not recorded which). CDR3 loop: CASSLGFGAKNIQYF. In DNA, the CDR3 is TGCGCCAGCAGCTTGGGATTCGGGGCCAAAAACATTCAGTACTTC.